Listed here are 20 T cell receptor beta chains from one sample, sequenced in a study of T cell responses to AZD1222 COVID-19 vaccine. Method: immunoSEQ multiplex PCR; TCRdb's copy keeps in-frame clones and lacks some. The profile covers under 150,000 clones, with approximately 88% appearing a single time and roughly 16% taken by the ten largest. The source material was peripheral blood, sampled on day 0 of AZD1222 vaccination. The receptors originated from an adult in good health.

The chain joins TRBV5-8 to TRBJ1-2; D is uncertain. The CDR3 has 15 amino acids. Looked up from germline, CDR1 is SGHTS and CDR2 is YDEGEE. V was cut by 0 bases and J by 1 base, with 10 bases left in between. The CDR3 loop reads CASSLASPDNYGYTF. Written as DNA, the CDR3 is TGTGCCAGCAGCTTGGCCTCGCCAGATAACTATGGCTACACCTTC.

This clone was picked up one time. This chain's CDR3 is CASSLGDREYSNQPQHF. The CDR3 DNA sequence: TGCGCCAGCAGCTTGGGGGACAGGGAGTATAGCAATCAGCCCCAGCATTTT. The chain links TRBV5-1 to TRBJ1-5; 9 bases map to TRBD1. Germline V gives CDR1 SGHRS, CDR2 YFSETQ. With 0 bases clipped from V and 0 bases from J, the junction kept 4 bases outside the gene matches. The CDR3 has 17 amino acids.

J is TRBJ1-5 and V is TRBV9; 7 bases fit TRBD1. The CDR3 runs to 15 residues. V was pared by 3 bases and J by 3 bases, with 6 bases of the junction left unmatched. CDR1 SGDLS and CDR2 YYNGEE come from the germline V gene. The CDR3 spells CASSEFGQDNQPQHF. In DNA, the CDR3 is TGTGCCAGCAGCGAGTTCGGACAGGACAATCAGCCCCAGCATTTT.

The chain is built from TRBV13 and TRBJ1-1; maybe TRBD1 (5 bases). Germline CDR1 is PRHDT and CDR2 is FYEKMQ (reference sequence). The CDR3 extends over 16 amino acids. V lost 1 base and J lost 2, with 14 bases in between. The CDR3 sequence: CASSLESVRVNTEAFF. CDR3 nucleotide sequence: TGTGCCAGCAGCTTAGAGTCAGTCAGGGTCAACACTGAAGCTTTCTTT.

This clone has ten or more counts. The V call is TRBV19, the J call TRBJ2-7; D is possibly TRBD1 (5 bases). The CDR3 extends over 15 amino acids. The ends were cut back, 1 base at V and 5 bases at J, with 15 bases in the middle. Germline assignment: CDR1 LNHDA and CDR2 SQIVND (reference sequence). This chain's CDR3 is CASSIGTRVINEQYF. The DNA for the CDR3 is TGTGCCAGTAGTATAGGGACACGAGTAATCAACGAGCAGTACTTC. Variable domain in full (rest from reference TRBV19 and TRBJ2-7): DGGITQSPKYLFRKEGQNVTLSCEQNLNHDAMYWYRQDPGQGLRLIYYSQIVNDFQKGDIAEGYSVSREKKESFPLTVTSAQKNPTAFYLCASSIGTRVINEQYFGPGTRLTVT.

The CDR3 reads CASSPDRDYGYTF. CDR3 DNA sequence: TGTGCCAGCAGCCCCGACAGAGACTATGGCTACACCTTC. This rearrangement joins TRBV6-4 to TRBJ1-2; a weak D match, TRBD1 (5 bases). Germline loops: CDR1 MRHNA, CDR2 SNTAGT. CDR3 length: 13 amino acids. Trimming took 6 bases from V and 3 from J, leaving 11 bases between them.

The J gene is TRBJ1-2, the V gene TRBV28; 7 bases are shared with TRBD1. The germline CDR1 and CDR2 sequences are MDHEN and SYDVKM. The CDR3 contains 13 residues. The V and J ends lost 6 bases and 9 bases, in that order; junction bases with no gene match: 10. The CDR3, as DNA: TGTGCCAGCAGCTACGGACAGGCGGGGCGCTACACCTTC. Its translation: CASSYGQAGRYTF.

The chain is built from TRBV19 and TRBJ1-2, with D unresolved. Germline-derived CDR1 and CDR2 are LNHDA and SQIVND (reference sequence). The V and J ends lost 3 bases and 3 bases respectively, with 8 bases between them. The CDR3 totals 13 residues. CDR3 nucleotides: TGTGCCAGTAGTATTAATGGAGACTATGGCTACACCTTC. Translation: CASSINGDYGYTF. Based on the CDR3 plus reference TRBV19 and TRBJ1-2, the full variable domain is DGGITQSPKYLFRKEGQNVTLSCEQNLNHDAMYWYRQDPGQGLRLIYYSQIVNDFQKGDIAEGYSVSREKKESFPLTVTSAQKNPTAFYLCASSINGDYGYTFGSGTRLTVV.

This clone was seen just once. The chain links TRBV18 to TRBJ2-5; perhaps TRBD1 as D (6 bases). The V end was cut by 2 bases, the J end by 2 bases, with 9 bases between. Germline CDR1 is KGHSH and CDR2 is LQKENI. The CDR3 runs to 14 residues. CDR3 amino acids: CASSPSGTQETQYF. CDR3 bases: TGTGCCAGCTCACCAAGTGGGACACAAGAGACCCAGTACTTC.

The V gene is TRBV30, the J gene TRBJ1-4; D is ambiguous. The CDR3 is 14 residues long. Germline CDR1 is GTSNPN and CDR2 is SVGIG (reference sequence). The ends were cut back, 0 bases at V and 4 bases at J, with 9 bases in the middle. The CDR3 region has the DNA TGTGCCTGGAGTGTGGGCAGCAATAATGAAAAACTGTTTTTT. Translating gives CAWSVGSNNEKLFF.

V usage is TRBV30 and J usage is TRBJ2-3; D ambiguous. The V and J ends lost 0 bases and 2 bases respectively, with 9 bases between them. CDR1 is GTSNPN and CDR2 is SVGIG in the germline V gene (reference sequence). CDR3 length equals 14 residues. In DNA form, the CDR3 reads TGTGCCTGGAGTGTAGGGCAGCTCACAGATACGCAGTATTTT. Translated: CAWSVGQLTDTQYF.

This chain joins TRBV4-2 and TRBJ2-7, with a weak D call TRBD2 (6 bases). Trimming took 2 bases from V and 3 from J, leaving 8 bases between them. Germline lookup yields CDR1 LGHNA and CDR2 YNFKEQ. This CDR3 is 13 amino acids long. Here the CDR3 DNA reads TGTGCCAGCAGCCAATCCGGGGGCTACGAGCAGTACTTC. It codes for CASSQSGGYEQYF.

The rearrangement uses TRBV18 and TRBJ2-5; D is unclear. Per germline, CDR1 KGHSH and CDR2 LQKENI. The CDR3 covers 9 residues. The V gene lost 3 bases and the J gene lost 13 bases, with 6 bases spanning the gap. Written as DNA, the CDR3 is TGTGCCAGCTCACCCCCCCCGTACTTC. Translation: CASSPPPYF.

The gene calls are TRBV27 and TRBJ2-1, with 10 bases matching TRBD2. Germline V CDR1 and CDR2: MNHEY, SMNVEV (reference sequence). Unmatched junction bases numbered 10, after V lost 7 bases and J lost 7 bases. This CDR3 contains 15 residues. DNA of the CDR3: TGTGCCAGCAAGGGTCTGGCTAGCGGGGGTAATGAGCAGTTCTTC. Its protein product is CASKGLASGGNEQFF.

Here the CDR3 reads CASSYSLDRSDSPLHF. CDR3 nucleotide sequence: TGTGCCAGCAGTTACTCCCTCGATCGATCCGATTCACCCCTCCACTTT. The genes are TRBV6-5 and TRBJ1-6; D gene ambiguous. Trimming removed 0 bases at V and 8 bases at J, with 14 bases between. Germline V gene data show CDR1 as MNHEY and CDR2 as SVGAGI. The CDR3 runs to 16 residues.

The rearrangement joins TRBV5-8 to TRBJ1-1; D is uncertain. Germline CDR1 and CDR2: SGHTS and YDEGEE. This CDR3 is built from 13 residues. V gave up 4 bases and J gave up 4 bases, with 11 bases separating them. CDR3: CASSPWGFTEAFF. CDR3 DNA sequence: TGTGCCAGCAGCCCTTGGGGATTCACTGAAGCTTTCTTT.

The rearrangement links TRBV24-1 to TRBJ1-2; D gene unclear. The V gene's germline CDR1 is KGHDR and CDR2 SFDVKD. V was trimmed by 7 bases and J by 4 bases, leaving 9 bases between them. The CDR3 has 12 residues. Written as DNA, the CDR3 is TGTGCCACCAGCAAGGAGGGCTATGGCTACACCTTC. Protein product: CATSKEGYGYTF.

The chain is built from TRBV7-9 and TRBJ1-2; D not certain. Germline V lookup: CDR1 SEHNR, CDR2 FQNEAQ (reference sequence). The CDR3 sequence is 13 residues long. With 1 base removed from V and 7 bases from J, the gap between germline ends came to 10 bases. The CDR3 DNA reads as TGTGCCAGCAGCTTAGACCGGGGAGGTGGCTACACCTTC. This sequence encodes CASSLDRGGGYTF.

V and J are TRBV7-3 and TRBJ2-7, with D perhaps matching TRBD2 (6 bases). The germline gives CDR1 SGHTA, CDR2 FQGTGA. V was clipped by 5 bases and J by 4 bases, with 15 bases between them. The CDR3 spans 14 residues. CDR3 nucleotides: TGTGCCAGCAGCAATGGGGGAGGAAGTTACGAGCAGTACTTC. Its protein is CASSNGGGSYEQYF.

The chain employs TRBV19 and TRBJ1-4; D is perhaps TRBD1 (5 bases). CDR3 length: 13 amino acids. With 6 bases removed from V and 8 bases from J, the gap between germline ends came to 13 bases. Germline V gene lookup returns CDR1 LNHDA and CDR2 SQIVND (reference sequence). This CDR3 is CASSNRSAEKLFF. The CDR3 nucleotides read TGTGCCAGTAGCAACAGGTCCGCCGAAAAACTGTTTTTT. Full variable domain (remainder filled in from reference TRBV19 and TRBJ1-4): DGGITQSPKYLFRKEGQNVTLSCEQNLNHDAMYWYRQDPGQGLRLIYYSQIVNDFQKGDIAEGYSVSREKKESFPLTVTSAQKNPTAFYLCASSNRSAEKLFFGSGTQLSVL.